Included here is one TCR beta chain sequence, with context. Its target is unknown. The record originates from a study of T-cell reconstitution after alpha-beta-depleted transplantation in children. Study observations and caveats: Surviving recipient cells, namely T cells and thymic progenitors, were the source of high day-60 TCRbeta diversity in some patients.

V shed 2 bases and J shed 4 bases, with 9 bases lying between them. There are 14 residues in the CDR3. The V gene's germline CDR1 is KGHSH and CDR2 LQKENI. It was with unique molecular identifiers that the TCRbeta library was prepared. MiXCR, applied by TCRdb to the PCR reads, yields one record per CDR3 protein. The data show under 750,000 distinct CDR3 sequences, roughly 23% seen once. The clonotype was recovered from a boy in the first two years of life who had a stem cell transplant for acute myeloid leukemia, so the T cells may come from the graft donor. The sample here was PBMCs, mostly from graft donor cells, taken 360 days after TCRalphabeta/CD19-depleted stem cell transplant. The gene calls are TRBV18 and TRBJ1-5; D is undetermined. The CDR3 loop reads CASSPTGVNQPQHF. For the CDR3, the DNA is TGTGCCAGCTCACCAACTGGGGTGAATCAGCCCCAGCATTTT.